Detailed here is one T cell receptor beta chain. This sample is drawn from a study of shared clonotypes between healthy human individuals. TCRdb keeps only in-frame clones here, not all; method: immunoSEQ multiplex PCR. The top ten hold 0.61% of the sample, which has fewer than 1.4 million clones, 70% to 80% seen once. The sequenced sample was memory CD4+ T cells from PBMCs. As for subset: CD45RA-negative fraction. The TCR sequence derives from a man aged 18 to 29 in good health. Some clones in this sample may be carry-over from other donors' samples.

The CDR3 loop reads CASGGGGNTGELFF. The DNA of the CDR3 is TGCGCCAGCGGTGGGGGCGGGAACACCGGGGAGCTGTTTTTT. The V gene is TRBV5-1, the J gene TRBJ2-2, with a weak D call TRBD1 (6 bases). Germline-derived CDR1 and CDR2 are SGHRS and YFSETQ. Trimming cost V 7 bases and J 1 base, with 11 bases left between them. There are 14 residues in the CDR3.